This T cell receptor (beta chain) was sequenced in a study of cytomegalovirus exposure and HLA in healthy donors. General study findings and limits: The study listed 150 to 200 cytomegalovirus-associated TCR beta chains.

V lost 5 bases to trimming and J lost 10 bases, with 25 bases between them. Germline V lookup: CDR1 PRHDT, CDR2 FYEKMQ (reference sequence). The CDR3 has 16 amino acids. Assay: immunoSEQ multiplex PCR; the TCRdb copy retains only in-frame clones and omits some. Of 140,000 or so clones listed, 87% are singletons. Note on this clone: What it binds is not known.

This chain connects TRBV13 to TRBJ2-3, with D perhaps matching TRBD2 (5 bases). The sequenced sample consisted of PBMCs. This sequence originates from a man aged 18 to 30 in good health and CMV-seropositive. The CDR3 nucleotides are TGTGCCAGCAGCGAAGCCGGGTACGGGGTAAGCTTGCCGCAGTATTTT. This translates into CASSEAGYGVSLPQYF.